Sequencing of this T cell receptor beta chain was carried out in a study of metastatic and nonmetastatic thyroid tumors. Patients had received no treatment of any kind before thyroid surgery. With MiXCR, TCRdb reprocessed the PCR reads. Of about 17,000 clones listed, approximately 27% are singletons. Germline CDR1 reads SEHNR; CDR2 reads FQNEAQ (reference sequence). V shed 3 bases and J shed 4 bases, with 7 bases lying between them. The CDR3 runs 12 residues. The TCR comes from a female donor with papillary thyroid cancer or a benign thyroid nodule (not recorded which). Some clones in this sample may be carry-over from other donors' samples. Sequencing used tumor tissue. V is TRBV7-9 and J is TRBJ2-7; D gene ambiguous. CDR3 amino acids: CASSFGVYEQYF. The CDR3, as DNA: TGTGCCAGCAGCTTTGGGGTTTACGAGCAGTACTTC.